These T cell receptor beta chains were read from a single sample in a study of regulatory T cells in long-lasting Graves disease. TCRdb reprocessed the multiplex PCR reads with MiXCR, giving one entry per CDR3 protein. The table has 200,000 to 250,000 distinct CDR3 sequences, 15% to 20% seen once. The sample here was peripheral blood mononuclear cells (PBMCs), taken at new diagnosis, from a patient treated with antithyroid drugs. Every receptor here comes from a female donor with Graves disease. CDR3s include the opening cysteine and the closing phenylalanine or tryptophan. The D gene is left open where the match is weak. The size field is filled for only some rows; it gives once, few, many or a size class.

D	V	size	J	CDR3	DNA
.	TRBV7-2	many	TRBJ1-1	CASSLSLGANTEAFF	TGTGCCAGCAGCCTCAGCTTGGGGGCGAACACTGAAGCTTTCTTT
.	TRBV6-1	.	TRBJ1-2	CASSPGVGGYGYTF	TGTGCCAGCAGTCCCGGGGTGGGGGGCTATGGCTACACCTTC
.	TRBV9	many	TRBJ1-2	CASSVSADPNYGYTF	TGTGCCAGCAGCGTATCGGCAGACCCTAACTATGGCTACACCTTC
TRBD2	TRBV12-3/TRBV12-4	.	TRBJ2-7	CASRRLAGGPWGEQYF	TGTGCCAGCAGGAGACTAGCGGGAGGGCCCTGGGGCGAGCAGTACTTC
.	TRBV12-3/TRBV12-4	many	TRBJ1-5	CATAQGWHQPQHF	TGTGCCACCGCCCAGGGGTGGCATCAGCCCCAGCATTTT
.	TRBV6-1	.	TRBJ2-3	CASRPLGSDTDTQYF	TGTGCCAGCAGGCCCCTGGGGTCAGACACAGATACGCAGTATTTT
TRBD2	TRBV10-1	.	TRBJ2-7	CASSETSGSLEQYF	TGCGCCAGCAGTGAAACTAGCGGGAGTTTGGAGCAGTACTTC
.	TRBV7-8	many	TRBJ1-4	CASSLPWGSPWGEKLFF	TGTGCCAGCAGCCTACCGTGGGGCTCACCCTGGGGTGAAAAACTGTTTTTT
.	TRBV6-1	many	TRBJ1-6	CASRAAYNSPLHF	TGTGCCAGCAGGGCAGCCTATAATTCACCCCTCCACTTT
.	TRBV7-9	many	TRBJ2-7	CASSLTQDSYEQYF	TGTGCCAGCAGCTTAACACAGGACTCCTACGAGCAGTACTTC
TRBD1	TRBV5-1	many	TRBJ2-7	CASHRPGQEYEQYF	TGCGCCAGCCACCGGCCGGGACAGGAGTACGAGCAGTACTTC
TRBD1	TRBV20-1	many	TRBJ1-4	CSAREAGGDEKLFF	TGCAGTGCTAGAGAGGCAGGGGGCGATGAAAAACTGTTTTTT
.	TRBV28	many	TRBJ1-3	CASSLYSPSGNTIYF	TGTGCCAGCAGTTTATATTCACCGTCTGGAAACACCATATATTTT
.	TRBV7-9	many	TRBJ1-6	CASSSLIGSPLHF	TGTGCCAGCAGCTCCCTGATTGGTTCACCCCTCCACTTT
.	TRBV28	many	TRBJ1-1	CASRALNTEAFF	TGTGCCAGCAGGGCTCTGAACACTGAAGCTTTCTTT
.	TRBV27	few	TRBJ2-3	CASSAGYSTDTQYF	TGTGCCAGCAGTGCGGGTTATAGCACAGATACGCAGTATTTT
TRBD2	TRBV20-1	many	TRBJ2-7	CSARGGRLADYEQYF	TGCAGTGCTAGGGGTGGGAGACTAGCGGATTACGAGCAGTACTTC
.	TRBV3-1	.	TRBJ1-2	CASSATGADYGYTF	TGTGCCAGCAGCGCTACAGGAGCCGACTATGGCTACACCTTC
TRBD2	TRBV4-1	.	TRBJ2-3	CASSHGSGRDTDTQYF	TGCGCCAGCAGCCATGGTAGCGGGAGAGACACAGATACGCAGTATTTT
.	TRBV10-1	many	TRBJ2-1	CASSASTGEKYNEQFF	TGCGCCAGCAGTGCTTCGACGGGGGAAAAGTACAATGAGCAGTTCTTC
.	TRBV7-2	few	TRBJ2-7	CASSLAARASNNEQYF	TGTGCCAGCAGCTTAGCGGCGAGAGCCAGTAATAACGAGCAGTACTTC
.	TRBV20-1	many	TRBJ1-2	CSAPYRGPRGLVYGYTF	TGCAGTGCTCCCTATCGAGGGCCAAGGGGCCTAGTCTATGGCTACACCTTC
.	TRBV3-1	.	TRBJ2-6	CASSPPRSYSGANVLTF	TGTGCCAGCAGCCCGCCTAGGTCGTACTCTGGGGCCAACGTCCTGACTTTC
TRBD2	TRBV24-1	many	TRBJ2-1	CATSEQLAGSYNEQFF	TGTGCCACCAGTGAGCAGCTAGCGGGATCCTACAATGAGCAGTTCTTC
TRBD1	TRBV6-2/TRBV6-3	.	TRBJ2-1	CASTRRDRESNEQFF	TGTGCCAGCACGCGCCGGGACAGGGAGAGCAATGAGCAGTTCTTC
TRBD1	TRBV5-8	many	TRBJ2-3	CASSSPDRAFTDTQYF	TGTGCCAGCAGCTCCCCGGACAGGGCCTTCACAGATACGCAGTATTTT
.	TRBV6-1	many	TRBJ1-1	CASIAGGGTEAFF	TGTGCCAGCATAGCCGGGGGGGGCACTGAAGCTTTCTTT
.	TRBV28	many	TRBJ2-7	CASSLWDSAYEQYF	TGTGCCAGCAGTTTATGGGACAGCGCCTACGAGCAGTACTTC
TRBD1	TRBV27	few	TRBJ1-6	CASRGQGYSPLHF	TGTGCCAGCAGAGGACAGGGTTATTCACCCCTCCACTTT
.	TRBV28	many	TRBJ2-7	CASGADSTYEQYF	TGTGCCAGCGGGGCAGATTCAACCTACGAGCAGTACTTC
.	TRBV12-3/TRBV12-4	many	TRBJ1-1	CASSSPGARGTEAFF	TGTGCCAGCAGTTCTCCAGGGGCCAGGGGTACTGAAGCTTTCTTT
.	TRBV27	.	TRBJ1-6	CASSPPRTVNSPLHF	TGTGCCAGCAGCCCCCCCCGGACAGTAAATTCACCCCTCCACTTT
.	TRBV24-1	many	TRBJ1-5	CATQKGGGGNQPQHF	TGTGCCACTCAAAAAGGGGGGGGTGGCAATCAGCCCCAGCATTTT
.	TRBV12-3/TRBV12-4	many	TRBJ1-1	CASSPRPRGAFF	TGTGCCAGCAGTCCCCGCCCACGAGGAGCTTTCTTT
.	TRBV7-9	few	TRBJ1-2	CASSLAGVANYGYTF	TGTGCCAGCAGCTTAGCAGGGGTGGCTAACTATGGCTACACCTTC
.	TRBV30	many	TRBJ1-1	CAWSLAGNTEAFF	TGTGCCTGGAGTTTAGCGGGGAACACTGAAGCTTTCTTT
TRBD1	TRBV11-2	many	TRBJ2-3	CASSLGVTGPDTQYF	TGTGCCAGCAGCTTAGGGGTGACAGGGCCAGATACGCAGTATTTT
.	TRBV19	.	TRBJ1-5	CASSIRNQPQHF	TGTGCCAGTAGTATTCGCAATCAGCCCCAGCATTTT
.	TRBV20-1	many	TRBJ2-7	CSASPKIGQGYEQYF	TGCAGTGCTAGCCCGAAGATCGGGCAGGGCTACGAGCAGTACTTC
TRBD2	TRBV20-1	many	TRBJ2-3	CSARGQGLAGVTDTQYF	TGCAGTGCTAGGGGACAGGGACTAGCGGGAGTGACAGATACGCAGTATTTT